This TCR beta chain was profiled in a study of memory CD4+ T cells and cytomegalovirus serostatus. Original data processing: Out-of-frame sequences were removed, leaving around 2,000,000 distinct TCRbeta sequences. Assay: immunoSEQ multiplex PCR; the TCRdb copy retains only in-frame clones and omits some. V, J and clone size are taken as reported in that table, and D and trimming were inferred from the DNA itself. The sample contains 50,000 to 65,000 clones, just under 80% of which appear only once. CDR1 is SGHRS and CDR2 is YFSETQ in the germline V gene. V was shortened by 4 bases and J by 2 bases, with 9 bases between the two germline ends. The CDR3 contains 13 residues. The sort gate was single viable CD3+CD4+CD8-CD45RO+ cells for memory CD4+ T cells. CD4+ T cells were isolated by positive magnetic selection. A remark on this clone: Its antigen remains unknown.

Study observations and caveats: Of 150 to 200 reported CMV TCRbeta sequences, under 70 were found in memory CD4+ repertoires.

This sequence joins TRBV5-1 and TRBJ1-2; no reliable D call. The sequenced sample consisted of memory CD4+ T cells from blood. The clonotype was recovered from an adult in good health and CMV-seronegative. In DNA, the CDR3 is TGCGCCAGCAGCGAGAGCCGGAACTATGGCTACACCTTC. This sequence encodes CASSESRNYGYTF.